This T cell receptor (beta chain) was identified during a study of cytomegalovirus exposure and HLA in healthy donors. Study outcomes and limitations: It was reported that the classifier diagnosed cytomegalovirus status with high specificity and sensitivity in both the original and validation cohorts.

For this clone: The antigen is not known.

The length of the CDR3 is 15 residues. The ends lost 3 bases at V and 5 bases at J; junction bases unmatched: 5. Looked up from germline, CDR1 is SGHDT and CDR2 is YYEEEE. The PCR made use of 60 Vbeta and 13 Jbeta primers. Data came from immunoSEQ multiplex PCR; TCRdb stores just in-frame clones and leaves some out. This sample carries about 90,000 clones, around 64% of them seen once, and the ten largest clones take 2% to 2.5%. This TCR derives from a man younger than 40 in good health and CMV-seronegative. The sample consisted of PBMCs. The chain employs TRBV5-6 and TRBJ2-2; 9 positions match TRBD1. The CDR3 spells CASSWDREETGELFF. The DNA for the CDR3 is TGTGCCAGCAGCTGGGACAGGGAGGAGACCGGGGAGCTGTTTTTT.